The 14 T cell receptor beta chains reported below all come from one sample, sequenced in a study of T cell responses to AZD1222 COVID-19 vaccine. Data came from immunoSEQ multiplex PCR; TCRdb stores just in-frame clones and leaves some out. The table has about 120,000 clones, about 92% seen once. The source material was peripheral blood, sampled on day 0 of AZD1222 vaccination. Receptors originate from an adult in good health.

As DNA, the CDR3 is TGTGCCAGCAGACCCCCTGGTGGCACTGAAGCTTTCTTT. Translated: CASRPPGGTEAFF. The rearrangement uses TRBV5-5 and TRBJ1-1; no definite D call. CDR3 length: 13 amino acids. Germline CDR1 SGHKS, CDR2 YYEKEE (reference sequence). V was pared by 5 bases and J by 4 bases, with 12 bases between.

Here the CDR3 DNA reads TGTGCCAGCAGAGGGTGGGGAACGAACACCGGGGAGCTGTTTTTT. This encodes CASRGWGTNTGELFF. The chain couples TRBV28 to TRBJ2-2; D not resolved. V lost 6 bases and J 0 bases, leaving 11 bases between the germline ends. Germline values: CDR1 MDHEN, CDR2 SYDVKM. CDR3 size: 15 residues.

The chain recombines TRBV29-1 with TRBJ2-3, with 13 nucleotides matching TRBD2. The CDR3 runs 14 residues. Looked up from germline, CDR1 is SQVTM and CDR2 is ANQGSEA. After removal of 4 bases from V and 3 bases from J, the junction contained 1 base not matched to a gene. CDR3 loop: CSVGTSGRTDTQYF. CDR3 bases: TGCAGCGTTGGGACTAGCGGGAGAACAGATACGCAGTATTTT.

CDR3: CASSQRRGGDTEAFF. The CDR3 nucleotides are TGTGCCAGCAGCCAAAGGAGAGGGGGAGACACTGAAGCTTTCTTT. This chain joins TRBV14 and TRBJ1-1; a possible D gene is TRBD1 (6 bases). CDR3 length: 15 residues. Per the germline V gene, CDR1 is SGHDN and CDR2 is FVKESK. With 2 bases removed from V and 3 bases from J, the gap between germline ends came to 13 bases.

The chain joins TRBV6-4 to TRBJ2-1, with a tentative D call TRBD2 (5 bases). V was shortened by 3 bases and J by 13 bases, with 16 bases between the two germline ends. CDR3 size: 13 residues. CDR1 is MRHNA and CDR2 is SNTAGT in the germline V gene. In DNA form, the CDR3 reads TGTGCCAGCAGTGAGTCTCGGGGTAGAGACCAGTTCTTC. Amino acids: CASSESRGRDQFF.

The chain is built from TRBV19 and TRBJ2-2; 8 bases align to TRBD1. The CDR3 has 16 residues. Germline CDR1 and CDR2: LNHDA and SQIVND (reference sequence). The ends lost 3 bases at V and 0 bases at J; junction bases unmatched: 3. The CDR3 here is CASSITGGANTGELFF. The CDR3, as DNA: TGTGCCAGTAGTATCACAGGGGGAGCGAACACCGGGGAGCTGTTTTTT.

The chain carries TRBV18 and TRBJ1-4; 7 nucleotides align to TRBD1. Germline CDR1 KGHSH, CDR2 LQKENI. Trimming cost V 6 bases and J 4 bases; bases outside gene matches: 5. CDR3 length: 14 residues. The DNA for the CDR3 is TGTGCCAGCTCCCGGACAGGTTATAATGAAAAACTGTTTTTT. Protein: CASSRTGYNEKLFF.

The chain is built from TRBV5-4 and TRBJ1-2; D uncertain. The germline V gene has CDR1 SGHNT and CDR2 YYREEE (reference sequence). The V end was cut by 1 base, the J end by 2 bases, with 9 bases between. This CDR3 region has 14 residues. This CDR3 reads CASSLLLSNYGYTF. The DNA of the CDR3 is TGTGCCAGCAGCTTGTTGCTCAGCAACTATGGCTACACCTTC.

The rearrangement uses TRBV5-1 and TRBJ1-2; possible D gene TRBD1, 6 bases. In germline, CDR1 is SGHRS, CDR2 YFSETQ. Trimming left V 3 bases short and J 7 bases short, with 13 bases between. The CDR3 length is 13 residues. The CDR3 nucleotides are TGCGCCAGCAGCTCGTACAGGGCGGCTGGCTACACCTTC. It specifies CASSSYRAAGYTF.

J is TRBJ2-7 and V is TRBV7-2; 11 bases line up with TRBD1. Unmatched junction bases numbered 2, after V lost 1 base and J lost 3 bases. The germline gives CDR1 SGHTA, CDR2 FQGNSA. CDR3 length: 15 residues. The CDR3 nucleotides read TGTGCCAGCAGCTTAGGGACAGGGGGCATCTACGAGCAGTACTTC. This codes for CASSLGTGGIYEQYF.

The CDR3 protein is CASQGSDAYGYTF. CDR3 in DNA: TGTGCCAGCCAGGGGTCCGACGCGTATGGCTACACCTTC. The genes are TRBV19 and TRBJ1-2; maybe TRBD1 (6 bases). CDR3 length equals 13 residues. Trimming cost V 9 bases and J 5 bases, with 16 bases left between them. From germline, CDR1 is LNHDA and CDR2 SQIVND (reference sequence).

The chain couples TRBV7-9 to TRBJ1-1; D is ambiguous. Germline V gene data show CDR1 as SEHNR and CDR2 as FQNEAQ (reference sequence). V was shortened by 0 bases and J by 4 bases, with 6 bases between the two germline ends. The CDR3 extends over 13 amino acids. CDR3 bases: TGTGCCAGCAGCTTAGCAGGAATCACTGAAGCTTTCTTT. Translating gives CASSLAGITEAFF. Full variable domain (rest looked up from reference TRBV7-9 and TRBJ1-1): DTGVSQNPRHKITKRGQNVTFRCDPISEHNRLYWYRQTLGQGPEFLTYFQNEAQLEKSRLLSDRFSAERPKGSFSTLEIQRTEQGDSAMYLCASSLAGITEAFFGQGTRLTVV.

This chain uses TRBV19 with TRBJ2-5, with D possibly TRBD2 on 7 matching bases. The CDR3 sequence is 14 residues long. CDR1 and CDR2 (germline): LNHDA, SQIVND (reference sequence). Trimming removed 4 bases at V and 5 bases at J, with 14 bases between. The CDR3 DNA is TGTGCCAGTAGTAGAGGGGGAGGGGTCGAGACCCAGTACTTC. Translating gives CASSRGGGVETQYF.

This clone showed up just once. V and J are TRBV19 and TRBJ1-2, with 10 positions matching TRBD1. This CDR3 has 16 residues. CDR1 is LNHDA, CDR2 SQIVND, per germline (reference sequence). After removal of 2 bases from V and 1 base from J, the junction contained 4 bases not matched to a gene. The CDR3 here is CASSIRDRGFNYGYTF. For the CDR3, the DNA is TGTGCCAGTAGTATAAGGGACAGGGGCTTTAACTATGGCTACACCTTC.